What follows is one TCR beta chain and its context. Its matching antigen is unknown. This entry belongs to a study of monozygotic twins with inflammatory bowel disease. There were around 3.5 ug of total RNA used for each TCR library. TCRdb reanalyzed the 5' RACE reads and collapses them to one entry per CDR3 protein, without DNA. The sample yields some 100,000 distinct CDR3 sequences, of which the top ten take up around 11%. Regarding the study as a whole: Comparison of concordant versus discordant twins revealed no difference in repertoire similarity, possibly due to limited power.

The germline gives CDR1 MNHEY, CDR2 SVGAGI. The CDR3 has 16 residues. This clonotype originated in a human donor with ulcerative colitis or Crohn's disease, or a healthy co-twin of an affected twin (not recorded which). Sequenced input: blood. The V gene is TRBV6-5, the J gene TRBJ2-7; TCRdb's D call of TRBD2 is untestable without DNA. The CDR3 here is CASSYPLAGGSYEQYF.